The clone carrying this T cell receptor (beta chain) occurred a few times. Its matching antigen is unknown. cDNA molecules, individually, were tagged with unique molecular identifiers. TCRdb passed the 5' RACE reads through MiXCR, listing each CDR3 protein once. Here the sample spans fewer than 70,000 distinct CDR3 sequences, around an eighth being singletons. The V and J ends lost 4 bases and 4 bases respectively, with 8 bases between them. Germline lookup yields CDR1 MNHNS and CDR2 SASEGT. CDR3 length: 13 amino acids. The data stem from a study of early T cells in non-severe SARS-CoV-2 infection. Study-level information: Chains were unpaired, as sequencing was done on bulk RNA from unsorted whole blood.

Study-level points and caveats: VDJdb matching favored anti-spike CD8 responses, missing private and CD4 specificities.

The receptor's source is an adult who was a healthcare worker with PCR-confirmed SARS-CoV-2 infection or an uninfected control (not recorded which). Sequencing was done on a sample of whole blood. This chain joins TRBV6-1 and TRBJ1-5; D is unresolved. CDR3 protein: CASSVGVNQPQHF. The CDR3 DNA is TGTGCCAGCAGTGTAGGTGTTAATCAGCCCCAGCATTTT.